The following is a TCR beta chain sequence with its context. The sample holds a few counts of this clonotype. Its antigen is currently not known. No much larger clonotype is one base removed from it; base qualities were not supplied. The data stem from a study of blood T cells in healthy people across ages (dated by TCRdb to between 2014 and 2017). About the study as a whole: Template switching captured roughly one uniquely barcoded TCR beta cDNA molecule per two T cells in model experiments. To track age-related changes in TCR beta repertoire diversity, the study relied on deep sequencing normalized with unique cDNA molecular identifiers. Donors were grouped into four age groups: young (average approximately 15 years), middle-aged (39), aged (approximately 58) and long-lived (around 82). To avoid experimental bias, donors of different ages were spread randomly across the sequencing lanes. The study analyzed two additional independent replicas of 1 million unique cDNA reads from the same blood draw for two donors, one aged 18 to 30 and one aged 80 or older. Beyond this particular receptor, the publication reports: The CMV infection status of donors was not known, potentially confounding age-related changes in expanded clonotypes. Estimates of total diversity based on one million sequenced T cells were regarded as lower bounds and as underestimates. The long-lived group showed more naive CD4+ T cells, fewer expanded clones and increased TCR diversity than the aged group, suggesting age selection. There was a strong correlation between observed TCR beta diversity and the percentage of naive T cells measured by flow cytometry. Because profiling used bulk unsorted PBMCs, naive and antigen-experienced compartments could not be compared conclusively. Observed TCR beta diversity per million T cells fell roughly linearly with age, and a significant reduction was already apparent by age roughly 40.

Libraries were constructed by 5' RACE. The sequencer listed for this sample is Illumina HiSeq 2500. The second PCR ran for about 7 to 11 cycles and used a J-beta primer mix along with a sample-barcoded 5' primer. A unique molecular identifier was introduced onto each TCR beta cDNA molecule by a template-switch 5' adaptor carrying 12 random nucleotides. Each sample yielded at least 2.5 million CDR3-containing paired-end reads. First-strand cDNA was synthesized from all RNA with the Mint cDNA synthesis kit, primed by a TRBC-specific oligonucleotide. Following uracil-DNA glycosylase treatment, all cDNA underwent a first 18-cycle PCR with the universal primers M1SS and BC2_uni_R. Per the authors' processing: Each sample was normalized by randomly selecting 1 million high-quality reads, each carrying a distinct molecular identifier. Instead of being binned into consensus sequences, reads with shared molecular identifiers were discarded. MiTCR, run with a Q25 quality threshold and the strictest error-elimination algorithm, handled CDR3 identification, clonotype clustering and error correction. A nonparametric unseen species model with Euler transformation was used to estimate a lower bound on total TCR beta diversity. TCRdb redid the processing of the public reads, applying fastp at Q25 and MiXCR, and retained in-frame beta chains. Merged by CDR3 protein, the rows form single entries marked with the most common genes and DNA. The V and J calls, along with clone size, are taken from TCRdb and not from the paper's own processing. Here the sample has over 1.5 million distinct CDR3 sequences; around half occur a single time. More than 2% of the sample belongs to the ten largest clones.

The junction shows trimming of 1 base on V and 8 bases on J, plus 9 bases between the germline ends. CDR1 and CDR2, looked up from the germline V gene, are SGHDT and YYEEEE. Inclusive of the bounding cysteine and phenylalanine, the CDR3 is 12 residues long. The kept DNA is CDR3 alone, 36 bases in frame from the first base. The donors were roughly 39 Caucasian individuals from Russia, aged roughly 6 to 100 years, who were systemically healthy. Each donor gave roughly 9 milliliters of peripheral blood, drawn into EDTA-treated Vacutainer tubes. Ficoll-Paque density-gradient centrifugation was used to isolate PBMCs, with at least 6.5 million per sample. Total RNA was extracted from PBMCs with Trizol reagent, with at least 5 micrograms obtained per sample. For every donor, an aliquot of PBMCs went through flow cytometry to measure the percentages of naive CD45RAhigh/CD27high T cells.

The sample consisted of blood. Rearrangement joined TRBV5-6 to TRBJ1-2, with the D gene uncertain. The receptor was derived from a woman aged 40 to 55 in good health. The CDR3: CASSLSDSGYTF. At the DNA level, the sequence is TGTGCCAGCAGCTTGTCAGATTCCGGCTACACCTTC.